These 2 T cell receptor beta chains originate from one sample sequenced in a study of T cells in Graves' hyperthyroidism and ophthalmopathy. RNA transcripts served as the template for amplifying TCR beta CDR3 regions. An initial round of RT-PCR targeting the TCR CDR3 relied on the HTBI primer set. TCRdb fed the multiplex PCR reads into MiXCR, producing one record per CDR3 protein. The data contain 490,000 or so distinct CDR3 sequences, about 20% of them singletons. The sample consisted of blood. Receptor source: a woman in her 70s with Graves' ophthalmopathy.

CDR3 bases: TGTGCCAGCTCACAACAGGAATTGAACACTGAAGCTTTCTTT. Protein product: CASSQQELNTEAFF. V and J are TRBV18 and TRBJ1-1; a possible D gene is TRBD1 (5 bases). Germline CDR1 reads KGHSH; CDR2 reads LQKENI. The CDR3 spans 14 residues. Trimming took 4 bases from V and 0 from J, leaving 9 bases between them.

The chain is built from TRBV5-1 and TRBJ2-3, with a tentative D call TRBD1 (5 bases). Per the germline V gene, CDR1 is SGHRS and CDR2 is YFSETQ. The germline V and J ends were trimmed by 0 bases and 5 bases, with 13 bases remaining between them. The CDR3 consists of 15 residues. CDR3 bases: TGCGCCAGCAGCTTGGAACGGACAAGTGTAGATACGCAGTATTTT. Amino acids: CASSLERTSVDTQYF.